The sequence of this TCR beta chain was determined in a study of tumor-infiltrating lymphocytes in primary liver carcinoma. From approximately 490 ng total RNA, TCR beta cDNA was generated with a primer in the constant region. TCR beta libraries came from three nested multiplex PCR rounds using slightly modified ARM-PCR. For approximately 9 cycles apiece, the opening two PCR rounds ran with TRBV1-TRBV30 forward primers and a C-beta reverse primer. MiXCR, run by TCRdb on the multiplex PCR reads, gives a single entry per CDR3 protein. The table includes tens of thousands of distinct CDR3 sequences, 60% to 75% detected once. A word on this clonotype: The junction differs from germline at one of its ends, possibly a read error.

This CDR3 spans 12 amino acids. Germline V lookup: CDR1 SQVTM, CDR2 ANQGSEA. DNA and RNA were both co-extracted from about 20-30 mg of bulk tissue that had not been sorted. This rearrangement joins TRBV29-1 to TRBJ2-5; unclear D gene. The sequencing sample was made of liver tumor tissue from sampling region 1. Subset given: tumor region T1, superior pole. The receptor's source is a man aged 40-55 years with primary liver carcinoma and hepatitis B virus infection. The CDR3 region is CSVGHGYETQHF. CDR3 DNA sequence: TGCAGCGTTGGTCACGGATATGAGACCCAGCACTTC. Full variable domain (missing parts from reference TRBV29-1 and TRBJ2-5): SAVISQKPSRDICQRGTSLTIQCQVDSQVTMMFWYRQQPGQSLTLIATANQGSEATYESGFVIDKFPISRPNLTFSTLTVSNMSPEDSSIYLCSVGHGYETQHFGPGTRLLVL.